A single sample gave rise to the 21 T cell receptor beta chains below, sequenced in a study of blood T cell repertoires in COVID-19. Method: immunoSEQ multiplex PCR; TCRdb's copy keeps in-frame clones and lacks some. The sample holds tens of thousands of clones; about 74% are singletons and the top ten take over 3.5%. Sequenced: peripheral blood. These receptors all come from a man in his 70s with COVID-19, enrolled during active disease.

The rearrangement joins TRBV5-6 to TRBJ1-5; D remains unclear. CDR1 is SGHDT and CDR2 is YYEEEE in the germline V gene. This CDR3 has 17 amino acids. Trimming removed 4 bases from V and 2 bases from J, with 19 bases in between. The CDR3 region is CASSKTRTRTGNQPQHF. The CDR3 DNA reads TGTGCCAGCAGCAAGACACGTACCCGAACAGGCAATCAGCCCCAGCATTTT.

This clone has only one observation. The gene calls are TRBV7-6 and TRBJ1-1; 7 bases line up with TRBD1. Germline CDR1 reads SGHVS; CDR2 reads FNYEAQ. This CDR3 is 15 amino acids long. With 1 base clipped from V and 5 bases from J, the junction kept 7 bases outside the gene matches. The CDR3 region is CASSLGMGRGTEAFF. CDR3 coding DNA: TGTGCCAGCAGCTTAGGAATGGGCAGGGGGACTGAAGCTTTCTTT.

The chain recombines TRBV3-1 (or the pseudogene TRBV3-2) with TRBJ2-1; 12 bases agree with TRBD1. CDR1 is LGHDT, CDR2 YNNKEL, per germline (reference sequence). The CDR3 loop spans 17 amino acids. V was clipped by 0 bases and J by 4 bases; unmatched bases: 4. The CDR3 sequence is CASSQDRDRGRYNEQFF. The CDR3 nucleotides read TGTGCCAGCAGCCAAGACCGGGACAGGGGGCGATACAATGAGCAGTTCTTC.

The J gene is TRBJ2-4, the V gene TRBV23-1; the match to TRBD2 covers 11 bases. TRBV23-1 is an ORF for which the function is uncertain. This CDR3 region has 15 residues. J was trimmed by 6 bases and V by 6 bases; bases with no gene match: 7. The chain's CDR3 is CASRLAGGPGNIQYF. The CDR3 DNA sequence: TGCGCCAGCAGATTAGCGGGAGGGCCGGGAAACATTCAGTACTTC.

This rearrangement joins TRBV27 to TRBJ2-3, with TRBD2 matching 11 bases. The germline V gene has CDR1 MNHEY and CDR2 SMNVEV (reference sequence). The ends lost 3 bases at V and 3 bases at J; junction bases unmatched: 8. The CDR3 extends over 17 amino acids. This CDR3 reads CASSFKTSGRGTDTQYF. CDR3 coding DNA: TGTGCCAGCAGTTTCAAAACTAGCGGGAGAGGTACAGATACGCAGTATTTT.

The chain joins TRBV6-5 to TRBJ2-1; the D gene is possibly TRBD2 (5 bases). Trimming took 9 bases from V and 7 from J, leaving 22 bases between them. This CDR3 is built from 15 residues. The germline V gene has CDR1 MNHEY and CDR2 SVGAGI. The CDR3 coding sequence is TGTGCCAGTAAATACCCCTCTAGCTCGGGGAATGAGCAGTTCTTC. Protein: CASKYPSSSGNEQFF.

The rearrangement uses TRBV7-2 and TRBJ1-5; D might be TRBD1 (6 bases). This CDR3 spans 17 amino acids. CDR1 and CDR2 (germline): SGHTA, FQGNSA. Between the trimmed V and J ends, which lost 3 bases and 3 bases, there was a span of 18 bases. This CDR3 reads CASSLAGAAVNNQPQHF. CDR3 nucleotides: TGTGCCAGCAGCTTGGCAGGGGCTGCAGTAAACAATCAGCCCCAGCATTTT. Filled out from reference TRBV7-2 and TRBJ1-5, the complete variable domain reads GAGVSQSPSNKVTEKGKDVELRCDPISGHTALYWYRQSLGQGLEFLIYFQGNSAPDKSGLPSDRFSAERTGGSVSTLTIQRTQQEDSAVYLCASSLAGAAVNNQPQHFGDGTRLSIL.

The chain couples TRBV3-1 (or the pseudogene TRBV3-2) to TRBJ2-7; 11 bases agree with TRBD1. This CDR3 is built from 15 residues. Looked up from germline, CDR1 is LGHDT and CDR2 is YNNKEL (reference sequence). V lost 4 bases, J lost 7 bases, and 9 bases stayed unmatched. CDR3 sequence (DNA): TGTGCCAGCAGCCTTACGGACAGGGGGCGCGGGGAGCAGTACTTC. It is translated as CASSLTDRGRGEQYF.

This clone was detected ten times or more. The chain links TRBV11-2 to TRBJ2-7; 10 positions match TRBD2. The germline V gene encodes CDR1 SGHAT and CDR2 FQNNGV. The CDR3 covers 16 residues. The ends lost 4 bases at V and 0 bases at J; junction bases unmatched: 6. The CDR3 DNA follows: TGTGCCAGCAGCTCCAAGGGACTAGCGCGCTCCTACGAGCAGTACTTC. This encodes CASSSKGLARSYEQYF.

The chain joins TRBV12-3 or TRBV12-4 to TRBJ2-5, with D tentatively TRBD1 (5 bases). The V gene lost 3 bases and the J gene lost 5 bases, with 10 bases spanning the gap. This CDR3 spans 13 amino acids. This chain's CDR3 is CASSFQGPETQYF. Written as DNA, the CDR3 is TGTGCCAGCAGTTTTCAGGGTCCCGAGACCCAGTACTTC.

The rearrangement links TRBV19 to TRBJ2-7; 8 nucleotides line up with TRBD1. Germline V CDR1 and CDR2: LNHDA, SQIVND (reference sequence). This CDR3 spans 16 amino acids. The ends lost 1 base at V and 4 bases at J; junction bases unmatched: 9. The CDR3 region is CASSIGAGTGGYEQYF. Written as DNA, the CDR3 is TGTGCCAGTAGTATAGGGGCCGGGACAGGTGGTTACGAGCAGTACTTC. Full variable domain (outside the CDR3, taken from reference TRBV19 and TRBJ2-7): DGGITQSPKYLFRKEGQNVTLSCEQNLNHDAMYWYRQDPGQGLRLIYYSQIVNDFQKGDIAEGYSVSREKKESFPLTVTSAQKNPTAFYLCASSIGAGTGGYEQYFGPGTRLTVT.

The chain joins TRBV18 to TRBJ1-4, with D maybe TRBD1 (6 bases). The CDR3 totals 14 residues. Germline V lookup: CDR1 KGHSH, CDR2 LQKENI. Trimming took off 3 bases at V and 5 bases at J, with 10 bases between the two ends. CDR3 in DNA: TGTGCCAGCTCACCTGGACAGACAAATGAAAAACTGTTTTTT. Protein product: CASSPGQTNEKLFF.

CDR3 in DNA: TGTGCCAGCAGACTCGCGGGAGTTGCAGATACGCAGTATTTT. Its translation: CASRLAGVADTQYF. This rearrangement joins TRBV5-4 to TRBJ2-3; 7 positions match TRBD2. Germline V CDR1 and CDR2: SGHNT, YYREEE (reference sequence). CDR3 size: 14 residues. V trimming: 5 bases; J trimming: 4 bases; junction bases outside the gene matches: 7.

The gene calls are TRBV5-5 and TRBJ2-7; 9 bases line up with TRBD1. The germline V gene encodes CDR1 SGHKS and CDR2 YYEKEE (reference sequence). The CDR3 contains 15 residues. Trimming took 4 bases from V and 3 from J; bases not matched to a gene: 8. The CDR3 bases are TGTGCCAGCAGCGGTGGACAGGGGAGATTCTACGAGCAGTACTTC. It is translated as CASSGGQGRFYEQYF. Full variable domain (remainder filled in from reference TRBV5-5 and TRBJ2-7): DAGVTQSPTHLIKTRGQQVTLRCSPISGHKSVSWYQQVLGQGPQFIFQYYEKEERGRGNFPDRFSARQFPNYSSELNVNALLLGDSALYLCASSGGQGRFYEQYFGPGTRLTVT.

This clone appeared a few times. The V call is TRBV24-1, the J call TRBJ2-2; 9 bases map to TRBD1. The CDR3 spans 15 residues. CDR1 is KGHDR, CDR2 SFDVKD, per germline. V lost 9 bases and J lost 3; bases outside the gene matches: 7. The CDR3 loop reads CATLGQGVDTGELFF. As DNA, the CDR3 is TGTGCCACCTTGGGACAGGGTGTGGACACCGGGGAGCTGTTTTTT.

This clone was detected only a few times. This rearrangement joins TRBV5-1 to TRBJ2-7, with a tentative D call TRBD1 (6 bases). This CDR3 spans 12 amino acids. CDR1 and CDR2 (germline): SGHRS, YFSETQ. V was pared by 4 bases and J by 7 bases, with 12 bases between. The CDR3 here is CASSPPGEEQYF. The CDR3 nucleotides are TGCGCCAGCAGCCCCCCAGGGGAAGAGCAGTACTTC.

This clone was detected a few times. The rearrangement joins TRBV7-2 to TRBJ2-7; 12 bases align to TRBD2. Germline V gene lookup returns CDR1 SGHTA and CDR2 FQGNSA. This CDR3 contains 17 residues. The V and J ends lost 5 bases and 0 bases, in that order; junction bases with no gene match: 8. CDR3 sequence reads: CASSLRTSGISSYEQYF. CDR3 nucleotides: TGTGCCAGCAGCCTCCGGACTAGCGGGATAAGCTCCTACGAGCAGTACTTC.

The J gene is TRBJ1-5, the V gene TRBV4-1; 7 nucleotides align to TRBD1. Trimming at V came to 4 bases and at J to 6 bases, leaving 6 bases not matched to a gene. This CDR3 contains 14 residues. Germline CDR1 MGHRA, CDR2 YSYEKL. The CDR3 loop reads CASSPGQLLQPQHF. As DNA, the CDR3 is TGCGCCAGCAGCCCGGGACAGCTTCTTCAGCCCCAGCATTTT.

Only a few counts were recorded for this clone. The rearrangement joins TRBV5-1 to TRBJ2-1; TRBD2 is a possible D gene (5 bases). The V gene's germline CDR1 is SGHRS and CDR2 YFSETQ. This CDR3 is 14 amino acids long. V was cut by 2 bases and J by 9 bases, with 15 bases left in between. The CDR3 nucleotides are TGCGCCAGCAGCTTTGACTCTAGCTACGGTGAGCAGTTCTTC. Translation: CASSFDSSYGEQFF.

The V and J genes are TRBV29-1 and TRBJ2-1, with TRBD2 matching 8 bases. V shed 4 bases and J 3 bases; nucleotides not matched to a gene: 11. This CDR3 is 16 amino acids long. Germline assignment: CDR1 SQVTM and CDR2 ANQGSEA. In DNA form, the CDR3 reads TGCAGCGTTGGTGTTTCGAGCGGGAGAATCTACAATGAGCAGTTCTTC. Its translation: CSVGVSSGRIYNEQFF.

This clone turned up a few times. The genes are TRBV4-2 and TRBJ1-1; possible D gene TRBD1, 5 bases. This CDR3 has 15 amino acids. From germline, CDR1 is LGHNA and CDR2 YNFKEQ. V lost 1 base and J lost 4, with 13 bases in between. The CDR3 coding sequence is TGTGCCAGCAGCCAAGTAATCGCAGGGCCCACTGAAGCTTTCTTT. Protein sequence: CASSQVIAGPTEAFF.